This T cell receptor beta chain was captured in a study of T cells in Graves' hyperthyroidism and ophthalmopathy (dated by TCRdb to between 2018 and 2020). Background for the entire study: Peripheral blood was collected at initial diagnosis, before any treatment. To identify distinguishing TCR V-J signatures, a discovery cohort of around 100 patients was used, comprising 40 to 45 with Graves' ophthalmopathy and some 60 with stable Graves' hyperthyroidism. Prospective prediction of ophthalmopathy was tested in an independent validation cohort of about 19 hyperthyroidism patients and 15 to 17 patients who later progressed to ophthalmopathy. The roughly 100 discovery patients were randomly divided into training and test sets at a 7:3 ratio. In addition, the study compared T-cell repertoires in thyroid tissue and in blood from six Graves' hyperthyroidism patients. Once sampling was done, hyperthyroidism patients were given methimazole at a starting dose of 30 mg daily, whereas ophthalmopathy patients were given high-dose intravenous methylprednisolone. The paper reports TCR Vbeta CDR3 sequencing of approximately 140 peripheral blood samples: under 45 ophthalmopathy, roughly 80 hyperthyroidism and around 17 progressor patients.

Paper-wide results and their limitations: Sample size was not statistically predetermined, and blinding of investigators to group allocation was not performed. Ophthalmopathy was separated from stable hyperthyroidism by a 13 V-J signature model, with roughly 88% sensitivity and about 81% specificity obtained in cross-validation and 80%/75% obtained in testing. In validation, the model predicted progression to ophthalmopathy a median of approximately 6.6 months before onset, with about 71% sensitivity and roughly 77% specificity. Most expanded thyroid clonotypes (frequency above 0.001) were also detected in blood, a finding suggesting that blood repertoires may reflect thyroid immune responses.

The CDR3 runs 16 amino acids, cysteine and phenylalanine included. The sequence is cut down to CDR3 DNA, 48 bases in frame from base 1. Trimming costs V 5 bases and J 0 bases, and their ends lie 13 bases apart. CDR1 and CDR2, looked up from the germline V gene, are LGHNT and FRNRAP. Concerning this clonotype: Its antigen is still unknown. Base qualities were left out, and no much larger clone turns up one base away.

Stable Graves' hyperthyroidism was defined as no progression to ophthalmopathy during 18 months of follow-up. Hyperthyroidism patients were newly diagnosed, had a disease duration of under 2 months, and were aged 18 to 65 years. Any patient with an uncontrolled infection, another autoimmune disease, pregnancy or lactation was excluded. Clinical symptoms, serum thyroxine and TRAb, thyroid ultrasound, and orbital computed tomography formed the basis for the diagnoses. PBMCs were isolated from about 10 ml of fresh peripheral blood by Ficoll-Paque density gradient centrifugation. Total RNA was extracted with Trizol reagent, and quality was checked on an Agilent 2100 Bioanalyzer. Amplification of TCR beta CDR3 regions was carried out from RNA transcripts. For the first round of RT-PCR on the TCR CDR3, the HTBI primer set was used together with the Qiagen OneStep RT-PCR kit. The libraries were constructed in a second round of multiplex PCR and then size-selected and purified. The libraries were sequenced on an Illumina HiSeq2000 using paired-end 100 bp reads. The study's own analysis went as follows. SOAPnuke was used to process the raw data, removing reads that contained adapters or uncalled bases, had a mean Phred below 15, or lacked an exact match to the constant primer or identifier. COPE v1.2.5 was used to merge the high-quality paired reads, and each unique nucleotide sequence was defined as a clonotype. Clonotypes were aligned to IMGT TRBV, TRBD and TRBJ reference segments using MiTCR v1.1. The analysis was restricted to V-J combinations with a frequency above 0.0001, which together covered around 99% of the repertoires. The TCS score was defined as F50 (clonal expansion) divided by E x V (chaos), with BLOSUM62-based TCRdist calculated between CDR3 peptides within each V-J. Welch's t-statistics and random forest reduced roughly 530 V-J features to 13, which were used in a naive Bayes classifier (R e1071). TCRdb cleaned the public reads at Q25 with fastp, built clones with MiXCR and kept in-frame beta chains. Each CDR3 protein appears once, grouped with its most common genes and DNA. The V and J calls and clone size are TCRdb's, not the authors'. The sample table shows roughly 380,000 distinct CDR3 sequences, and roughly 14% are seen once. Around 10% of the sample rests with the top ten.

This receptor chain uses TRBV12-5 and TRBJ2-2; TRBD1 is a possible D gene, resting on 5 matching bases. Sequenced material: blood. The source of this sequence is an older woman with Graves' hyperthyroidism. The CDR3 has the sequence CASGPWQGANTGELFF. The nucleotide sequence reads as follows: TGTGCTAGTGGTCCATGGCAGGGCGCGAACACCGGGGAGCTGTTTTTT.